Detailed here is one T cell receptor beta chain. What it binds is unknown. This sample was included in a study of T cells in Graves' hyperthyroidism and ophthalmopathy. About the research overall: Peripheral blood was drawn at first diagnosis, prior to all treatment.

Each 10 ml fresh peripheral blood draw supplied the PBMCs. Template material for amplifying TCR beta CDR3 regions consisted of RNA transcripts. Primed by the HTBI set, a first-round RT-PCR was run on the TCR CDR3. MiXCR was run by TCRdb on the multiplex PCR reads, yielding one entry per CDR3 protein. The profile shows 700,000 to 850,000 distinct CDR3 sequences, 35% of them singletons. This CDR3 region has 13 residues. The V gene lost 1 base and the J gene lost 7 bases, with 13 bases spanning the gap. Germline assignment: CDR1 DFQATT and CDR2 SNEGSKA (reference sequence). Study-wide points: Most thyroid clonotypes that were expanded above 0.001 also turned up in blood.

This chain joins TRBV20-1 and TRBJ1-2; D is possibly TRBD1 (6 bases). This TCR was recovered from a woman aged 40 to 50 with Graves' hyperthyroidism. What was sequenced was blood. CDR3 in DNA: TGCAGTGCTAGAGTGGGGGGGGCTCTTGGCTACACCTTC. Residues: CSARVGGALGYTF.